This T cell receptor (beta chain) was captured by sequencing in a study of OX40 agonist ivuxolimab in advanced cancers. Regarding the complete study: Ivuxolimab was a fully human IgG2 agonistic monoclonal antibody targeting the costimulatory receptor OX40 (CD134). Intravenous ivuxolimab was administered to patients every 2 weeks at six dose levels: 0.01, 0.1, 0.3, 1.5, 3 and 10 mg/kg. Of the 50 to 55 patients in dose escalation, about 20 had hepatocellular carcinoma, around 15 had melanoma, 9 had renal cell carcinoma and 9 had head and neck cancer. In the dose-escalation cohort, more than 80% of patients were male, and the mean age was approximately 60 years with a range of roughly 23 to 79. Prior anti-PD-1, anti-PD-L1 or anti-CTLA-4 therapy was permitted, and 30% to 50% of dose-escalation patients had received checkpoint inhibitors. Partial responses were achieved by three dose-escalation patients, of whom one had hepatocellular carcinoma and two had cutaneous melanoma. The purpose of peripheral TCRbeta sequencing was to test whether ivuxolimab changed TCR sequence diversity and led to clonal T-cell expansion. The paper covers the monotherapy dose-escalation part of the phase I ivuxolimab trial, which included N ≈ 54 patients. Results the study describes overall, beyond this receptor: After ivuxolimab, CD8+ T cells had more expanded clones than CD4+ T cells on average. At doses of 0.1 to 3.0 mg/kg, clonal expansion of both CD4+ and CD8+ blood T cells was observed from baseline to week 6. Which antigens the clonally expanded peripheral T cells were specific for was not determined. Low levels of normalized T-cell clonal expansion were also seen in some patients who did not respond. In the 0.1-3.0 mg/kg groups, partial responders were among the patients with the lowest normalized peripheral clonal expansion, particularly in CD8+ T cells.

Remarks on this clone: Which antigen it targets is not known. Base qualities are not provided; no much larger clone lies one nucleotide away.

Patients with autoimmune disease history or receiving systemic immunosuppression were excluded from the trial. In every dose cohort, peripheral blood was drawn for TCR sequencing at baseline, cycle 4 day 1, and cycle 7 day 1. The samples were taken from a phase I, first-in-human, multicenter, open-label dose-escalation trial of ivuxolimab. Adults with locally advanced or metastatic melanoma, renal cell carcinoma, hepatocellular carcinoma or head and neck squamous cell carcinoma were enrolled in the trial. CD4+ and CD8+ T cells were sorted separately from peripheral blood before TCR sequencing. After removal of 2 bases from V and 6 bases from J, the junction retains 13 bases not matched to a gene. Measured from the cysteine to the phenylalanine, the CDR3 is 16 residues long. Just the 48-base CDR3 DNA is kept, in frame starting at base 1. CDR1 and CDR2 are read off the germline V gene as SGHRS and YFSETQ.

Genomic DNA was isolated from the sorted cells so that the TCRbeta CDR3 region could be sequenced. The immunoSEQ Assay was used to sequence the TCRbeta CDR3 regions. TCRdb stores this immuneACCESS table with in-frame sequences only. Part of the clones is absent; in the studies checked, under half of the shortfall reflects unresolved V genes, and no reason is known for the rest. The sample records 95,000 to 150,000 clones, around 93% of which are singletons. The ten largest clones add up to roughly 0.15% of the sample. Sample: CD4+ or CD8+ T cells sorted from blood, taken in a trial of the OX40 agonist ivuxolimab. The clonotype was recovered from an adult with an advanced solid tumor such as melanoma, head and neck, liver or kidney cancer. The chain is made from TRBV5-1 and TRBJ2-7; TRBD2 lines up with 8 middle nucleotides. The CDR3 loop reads CASSLTPSGGAGEQYF. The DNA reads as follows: TGCGCCAGCAGCTTAACACCCTCCGGGGGGGCCGGCGAGCAGTACTTC.